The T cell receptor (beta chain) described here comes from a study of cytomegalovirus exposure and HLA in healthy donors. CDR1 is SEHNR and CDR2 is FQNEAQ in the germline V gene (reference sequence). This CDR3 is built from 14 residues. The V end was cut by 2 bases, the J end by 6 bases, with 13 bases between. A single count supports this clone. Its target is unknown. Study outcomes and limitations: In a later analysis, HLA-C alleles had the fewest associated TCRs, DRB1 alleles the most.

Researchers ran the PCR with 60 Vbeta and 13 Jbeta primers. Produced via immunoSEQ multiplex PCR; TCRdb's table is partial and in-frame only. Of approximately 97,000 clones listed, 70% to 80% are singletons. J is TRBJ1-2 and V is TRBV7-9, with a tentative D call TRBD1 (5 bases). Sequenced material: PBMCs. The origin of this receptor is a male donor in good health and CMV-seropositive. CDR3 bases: TGTGCCAGCAGCTTATTGCAGGGTGAGGATGGCTACACCTTC. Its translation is CASSLLQGEDGYTF.